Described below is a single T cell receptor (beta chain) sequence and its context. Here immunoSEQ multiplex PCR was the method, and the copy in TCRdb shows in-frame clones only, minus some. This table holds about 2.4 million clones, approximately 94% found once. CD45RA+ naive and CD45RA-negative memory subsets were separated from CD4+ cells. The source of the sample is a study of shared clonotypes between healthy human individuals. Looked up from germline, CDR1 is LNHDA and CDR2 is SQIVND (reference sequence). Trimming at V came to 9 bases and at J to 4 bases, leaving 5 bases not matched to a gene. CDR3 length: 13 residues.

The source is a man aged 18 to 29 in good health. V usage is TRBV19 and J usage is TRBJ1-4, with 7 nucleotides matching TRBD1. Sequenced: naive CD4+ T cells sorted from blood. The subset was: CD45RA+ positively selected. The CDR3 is CASTDRVNEKLFF. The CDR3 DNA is TGTGCCAGCACCGACAGGGTTAATGAAAAACTGTTTTTT.